In its sample, the clone carrying this T cell receptor (beta chain) was seen once. This record comes from a study of PD-L1 blockade in urothelial cancer. Locally advanced or metastatic urothelial carcinoma affected the patients. Some clones are missing from TCRdb's copy, which holds only in-frame ones; the method was immunoSEQ multiplex PCR. The table shows around 40,000 clones, with 85% to 90% occurring only once. This CDR3 has 16 amino acids. The ends were cut back, 3 bases at V and 0 bases at J, with 13 bases in the middle. The V gene's germline CDR1 is SGHRS and CDR2 YFSETQ. This chain connects TRBV5-1 to TRBJ1-3; maybe TRBD1 (6 bases). The source of this sequence is a man in his 60s with urothelial cancer. Sequences were derived from PBMCs, sampled around atezolizumab (anti-PD-L1) treatment. CDR3 loop: CASSSTVTGSGNTIYF. DNA of the CDR3: TGCGCCAGCAGCTCCACCGTGACAGGCTCTGGAAACACCATATATTTT.